The rows below give T cell receptor beta chains drawn from one sample of a study of cytomegalovirus exposure and HLA in healthy donors. The method was immunoSEQ multiplex PCR; TCRdb's version includes in-frame clones alone and lacks a portion of them. The sample shows some 150,000 clones, 82% of them seen only once. The specimen was PBMCs. The origin of the receptors is a young man in good health and CMV-seropositive. The CDR3 runs from the conserved cysteine through the conserved F or W. D genes are given only for firm matches.

v_gene	j_gene	d_gene	CDR3aa	CDR3nt
TRBV5-1	TRBJ2-7	TRBD2	CASSSGTGGNEQYF	TGCGCCAGCAGCTCCGGGACGGGGGGAAACGAGCAGTACTTC
TRBV19	TRBJ2-1	-	CASSIGRDSYNEQFF	TGTGCCAGTAGTATAGGCAGGGACTCCTACAATGAGCAGTTCTTC
TRBV18	TRBJ2-5	TRBD2	CASSDSLAVQETQYF	TGTGCCAGCTCAGACTCGCTAGCGGTTCAAGAGACCCAGTACTTC
TRBV5-5	TRBJ2-5	TRBD2	CASSLTLAGGKETQYF	TGTGCCAGCAGCTTGACACTAGCGGGAGGGAAAGAGACCCAGTACTTC
TRBV19	TRBJ2-7	-	CASSMNRVSSYEQYF	TGTGCCAGTAGTATGAACAGGGTTTCCTCCTACGAGCAGTACTTC
TRBV13	TRBJ2-3	TRBD1	CASSSRDRVSDTQYF	TGTGCCAGCAGCTCCCGGGACAGGGTATCAGATACGCAGTATTTT
TRBV27	TRBJ1-4	-	CASGSPSVERATNEKLFF	TGTGCCAGCGGATCTCCCTCTGTAGAACGGGCAACTAATGAAAAACTGTTTTTT
TRBV5-1	TRBJ1-1	-	CASSFQPGTRDTEAFF	TGCGCCAGCAGCTTCCAACCCGGGACACGCGACACTGAAGCTTTCTTT
TRBV18	TRBJ1-1	-	CASSPLPRGTNTEAFF	TGTGCCAGCTCACCGCTTCCTAGGGGAACGAACACTGAAGCTTTCTTT
TRBV5-6	TRBJ2-2	TRBD1	CASSSGQANTGELFF	TGTGCCAGCAGCTCGGGACAGGCGAACACCGGGGAGCTGTTTTTT
TRBV4-1	TRBJ2-5	-	CASSPVADGETQYF	TGCGCCAGCAGCCCAGTAGCGGATGGGGAGACCCAGTACTTC
TRBV11-1	TRBJ1-1	-	CASSPLQTHSSMNTEAFF	TGTGCCAGCAGCCCCCTGCAGACACATTCTTCCATGAACACTGAAGCTTTCTTT
TRBV6-4	TRBJ2-6	-	CAAGGSGANVLTF	TGTGCCGCCGGGGGCTCTGGGGCCAACGTCCTGACTTTC
TRBV5-1	TRBJ2-6	-	CASRDANRLSSSGANVLTF	TGCGCCAGCAGGGATGCGAACAGGTTATCAAGCTCTGGGGCCAACGTCCTGACTTTC